In this sample, the clone carrying this T cell receptor beta chain turned up a few times. What it recognizes is unknown. Time point here: newly diagnosed GD, antithyroid drugs for less than 3 months. The TCR library used RNA extracted from PBMCs. Building of the TCR beta libraries involved iRepertoire HTBI primers and Arm-PCR of CDR3 regions. Each CDR3 protein gets one entry after TCRdb re-called the multiplex PCR reads with MiXCR. The table has 200,000 to 250,000 distinct CDR3 sequences, 18% seen once. The CDR3 contains 13 residues. Germline assignment: CDR1 KGHDR and CDR2 SFDVKD. The V gene lost 1 base and the J gene lost 8 bases, with 8 bases spanning the gap. The source of the sample is a study of regulatory T cells in long-lasting Graves disease. Study-wide results and caveats: A reduction in accuracy may have resulted from the small sample size. Thyroid tissue was not studied; only peripheral blood was. Persistent Graves' patients showed reduced TCR diversity versus newly diagnosed patients.

The chain is built from TRBV24-1 and TRBJ2-1; D remains unclear. This receptor was identified in a female donor with Graves disease. The input for sequencing was peripheral blood mononuclear cells (PBMCs), taken at new diagnosis, from a patient treated with antithyroid drugs. In DNA form, the CDR3 reads TGTGCCACCAGTGATTTTTTGGGGTATGAGCAGTTCTTC. Translating gives CATSDFLGYEQFF.